This paragraph covers one T cell receptor (beta chain) sequence. The CDR3 length is 20 residues. Germline-derived CDR1 and CDR2 are LGHNA and YNFKEQ. Between the trimmed V and J ends, which lost 0 bases and 3 bases, there was a span of 23 bases. This sample is part of a study of OX40 agonist ivuxolimab in advanced cancers. Sequencing was performed with immunoSEQ multiplex PCR; in TCRdb, only in-frame clones are kept and a portion is missing. Counted here are roughly 13,000 clones, 75% to 95% occurring once; the ten biggest clones make up more than 65%. The source material was CD4+ or CD8+ T cells sorted from blood, sampled in a trial of the OX40 agonist ivuxolimab. The receptor's source is an adult with an advanced solid tumor such as melanoma, head and neck, liver or kidney cancer. The gene calls are TRBV4-2 and TRBJ2-2, with D perhaps given as TRBD1 or TRBD2 (5 bases each). CDR3 sequence: CASSQDVKMAGTVYTGELFF. The CDR3 region has the DNA TGTGCCAGCAGCCAAGATGTAAAAATGGCCGGGACCGTCTACACCGGGGAGCTGTTTTTT.